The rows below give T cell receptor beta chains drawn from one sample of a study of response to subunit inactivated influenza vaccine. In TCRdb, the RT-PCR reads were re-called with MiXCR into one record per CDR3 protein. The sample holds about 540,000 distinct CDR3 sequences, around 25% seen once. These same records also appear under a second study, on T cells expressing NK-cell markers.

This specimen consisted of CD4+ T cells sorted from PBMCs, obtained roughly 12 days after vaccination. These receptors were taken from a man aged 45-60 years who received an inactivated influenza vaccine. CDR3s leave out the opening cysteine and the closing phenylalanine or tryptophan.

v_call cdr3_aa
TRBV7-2 ASSSSGVTDTQY
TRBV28 ASSSPTEWAGTGELF
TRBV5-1 TSSLDLGYEQY
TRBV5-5 ASSLSRVSQETQY
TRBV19 ASRKSGQGENYGYT
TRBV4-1 ASSHGPRDKLDTQY
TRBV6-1 ASRRTSGIQAHEQF
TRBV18 ASSTGTGANYGYT
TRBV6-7 ASSHGLAGATSTDTQY
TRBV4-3 ASSLGQEVGYEQY
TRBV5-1 ASSLAPGGDEQY
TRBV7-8 ASRITSGGVYEQY
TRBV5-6 ASSSPGTGSSYNEQF
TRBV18 ASSPATGPGGELF
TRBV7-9 ASSPSGDGAQY
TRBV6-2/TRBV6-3 ASCGVQGPAHEQY
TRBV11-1 ASSLTNTAYNEQF
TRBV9 ASSVDPGGYTDTQY
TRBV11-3 ASSLDAGRGGEQF
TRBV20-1 SARDHRGDEKLF
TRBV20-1 SARTTGRLTEAF
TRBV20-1 SAPLWHALGETQY
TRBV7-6 ASSNRALGGNQPQH
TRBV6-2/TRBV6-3 ASSYSRENYGYT
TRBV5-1 ASSLGRGELF
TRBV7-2 ASSSLSGGYEQY
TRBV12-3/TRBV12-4 ASSSLDINEQF
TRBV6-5 ASSYSRTATSYNEQF
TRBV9 ASSQEQLEPVETQY
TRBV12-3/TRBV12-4 ASSLLAGFYEQY
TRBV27 ASRPAGSEQY
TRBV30 ARSLGGTGDTQY
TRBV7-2 ASSRASGSSYEQY
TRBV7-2 ASSLGPFTDTQY
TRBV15 ATSTVTGTGLGNEQF
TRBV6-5 ASSYSNPGELF
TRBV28 ASSLQGGGRRETQY
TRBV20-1 SASGGAPRDEQY